Here is one T cell receptor (beta chain) with its context. V dropped 4 bases and J dropped 7 bases, with 14 bases sitting between them. CDR1 GTSNPN and CDR2 SVGIG come from the germline V gene (reference sequence). The CDR3 loop spans 13 amino acids. This record comes from a study of preoperative IRX-2 immunotherapy in early breast cancer. Using immunoSEQ multiplex PCR, the repertoire was profiled, and TCRdb retains in-frame clones only, with some absent. This sample carries 34,000 or so clones, 83% of them seen once, and the ten largest clones take around 2.3%. The sample's treatment: preoperative locoregional IRX-2 cytokine immunotherapy. Patients received preoperative, locoregional IRX-2 cytokine immunotherapy in a phase Ib study.

This material consisted of lymph node tissue, taken from a patient treated with IRX-2 immunotherapy. The chain joins TRBV30 to TRBJ1-3, with unresolved D. The origin of this receptor is a human donor with breast cancer. The CDR3 nucleotides read TGTGCCTGGAACTATTCCCCCGGGAACACCATATATTTT. It encodes CAWNYSPGNTIYF. The full variable domain, rest sourced from reference TRBV30 and TRBJ1-3, is SQTIHQWPATLVQPVGSPLSLECTVEGTSNPNLYWYRQAAGRGLQLLFYSVGIGQISSEVPQNLSASRPQDRQFILSSKKLLLSDSGFYLCAWNYSPGNTIYFGEGSWLTVV.